A selection of T cell receptor beta chains follows, all from one sample in a study of blood T cell repertoires in COVID-19. Using immunoSEQ multiplex PCR, the repertoire was profiled, and TCRdb retains in-frame clones only, with some absent. The sample yields 290,000 or so clones, around 90% seen once. Sequencing was carried out using peripheral blood. The source of these receptors is a young man with active or convalescent COVID-19. The CDR3 runs from the conserved cysteine through the conserved F or W. The order of the fields is D gene, clone size, V gene, J gene, CDR3 protein, CDR3 DNA. D genes are given only for firm matches. Size is omitted from some rows. Given values are once, few, many or a class for expanded clones.

TRBD1	once	TRBV11-3	TRBJ2-5	CASSPGGARSEETQYF	TGTGCCAGCAGCCCAGGGGGCGCACGGTCGGAGGAGACCCAGTACTTC
TRBD2	-	TRBV11-3	TRBJ2-1	CASSFSGRRNEQFF	TGTGCCAGCAGCTTTAGCGGGAGGCGAAATGAGCAGTTCTTC
TRBD1	-	TRBV28	TRBJ2-3	CASIRQGFGDTQYF	TGTGCCAGCATCAGACAGGGATTTGGGGATACGCAGTATTTT
TRBD2	once	TRBV6-6	TRBJ2-7	CASSYEAGVSGEQYF	TGTGCCAGCAGTTACGAAGCGGGAGTAAGTGGCGAGCAGTACTTC
-	-	TRBV6-6	TRBJ2-5	CATNERVQETQYF	TGTGCCACCAACGAGCGGGTCCAAGAGACCCAGTACTTC
-	-	TRBV7-6	TRBJ1-3	CASSPPFGNTIYF	TGTGCCAGCAGCCCCCCCTTTGGAAACACCATATATTTT
-	once	TRBV9	TRBJ2-1	CASSVLTSSSYNEQFF	TGTGCCAGCAGCGTCTTGACATCGAGCTCCTACAATGAGCAGTTCTTC
-	-	TRBV19	TRBJ1-1	CASRGGGGTEAFF	TGTGCCAGTAGAGGCGGGGGAGGCACTGAAGCTTTCTTT
TRBD1	-	TRBV5-4	TRBJ1-6	CASSRTGAGNSPLHF	TGTGCCAGCAGCCGGACAGGGGCCGGTAATTCACCCCTCCACTTT
-	-	TRBV27	TRBJ1-3	CASSWGGGNTIYF	TGTGCCAGCAGTTGGGGGGGTGGAAACACCATATATTTT
-	once	TRBV11-2	TRBJ2-3	CASSPTAVVDTQYF	TGTGCCAGCAGCCCGACGGCGGTGGTGGATACGCAGTATTTT
TRBD2	once	TRBV7-6	TRBJ2-6	CASSNGLAGAGANVLTF	TGTGCCAGCAGCAATGGACTAGCGGGAGCTGGGGCCAACGTCCTGACTTTC
TRBD1	-	TRBV27	TRBJ1-2	CASSSNSGQANYGYTF	TGTGCCAGCAGTTCAAACTCCGGACAGGCTAACTATGGCTACACCTTC
-	-	TRBV6-4	TRBJ1-1	CASSGRLNREKKRNTEAFF	TGTGCCAGCAGTGGGCGGCTGAACAGGGAAAAAAAACGGAACACTGAAGCTTTCTTT
-	few	TRBV11-2	TRBJ2-6	CASSLLASGANVLTF	TGTGCCAGCAGCTTATTAGCTTCTGGGGCCAACGTCCTGACTTTC
-	-	TRBV28	TRBJ1-2	CASSSPWRNYGYTF	TGTGCCAGCAGTTCCCCCTGGAGAAACTATGGCTACACCTTC
TRBD1	-	TRBV7-2	TRBJ1-1	CASSLAGGRTEAFF	TGTGCCAGCAGCTTAGCAGGGGGCAGAACTGAAGCTTTCTTT
TRBD1	-	TRBV6-5	TRBJ2-7	CASSYSVGQTPYEQYF	TGTGCCAGCAGTTACTCGGTGGGACAGACCCCCTACGAGCAGTACTTC
-	few	TRBV5-1	TRBJ1-5	CASSPGGVDQPQHF	TGCGCCAGCAGCCCGGGGGGGGTAGATCAGCCCCAGCATTTT
-	-	TRBV21-1	TRBJ1-2	CASSTPTGGGGYTF	TGTGCCAGCAGCACCCCGACAGGCGGCGGTGGCTACACCTTC
-	-	TRBV5-4	TRBJ2-7	CASSNGISGHREQYF	TGTGCCAGCAGTAACGGCATAAGCGGGCATCGTGAGCAGTACTTC
-	-	TRBV27	TRBJ1-2	CASSKGDYGYTF	TGTGCCAGCAGTAAGGGGGACTATGGCTACACCTTC
TRBD2	-	TRBV15	TRBJ2-1	CATSRGASGRGSRGNEQFF	TGTGCCACCAGCAGAGGGGCTAGCGGGAGGGGCTCTCGTGGCAATGAGCAGTTCTTC
-	-	TRBV9	TRBJ2-3	CASSPGSQRTDTQYF	TGTGCCAGCAGCCCCGGGTCCCAGCGGACAGATACGCAGTATTTT
-	-	TRBV6-5	TRBJ2-7	CASRRGLFYEQYF	TGTGCCAGCAGGCGGGGCCTATTCTACGAGCAGTACTTC
TRBD1	-	TRBV10-3	TRBJ2-1	CAIGTGGNHEQFF	TGTGCCATCGGGACAGGGGGTAACCATGAGCAGTTCTTC
-	once	TRBV11-2	TRBJ2-7	CASSSPGVSSYEQYF	TGTGCCAGCAGCTCGCCGGGAGTTAGCTCCTACGAGCAGTACTTC
TRBD1	once	TRBV5-6	TRBJ2-7	CASSPTGGFYEQYF	TGTGCCAGCAGCCCTACAGGGGGTTTCTACGAGCAGTACTTC
-	-	TRBV6-5	TRBJ1-2	CASSYSSNRRYGYTF	TGTGCCAGCAGTTACTCGAGTAATCGCCGGTATGGCTACACCTTC
TRBD2	-	TRBV7-6	TRBJ2-7	CASSPRTSGNEQYF	TGTGCCAGCAGCCCCCGGACTAGCGGGAACGAGCAGTACTTC
-	-	TRBV6-4	TRBJ2-2	CASSLTSGTGELFF	TGTGCCAGCAGCCTAACTTCAGGGACCGGGGAGCTGTTTTTT
TRBD2	-	TRBV7-2	TRBJ2-7	CASSFSGGGYEQYF	TGTGCCAGCAGCTTTAGCGGGGGGGGCTACGAGCAGTACTTC
-	-	TRBV19	TRBJ1-4	CASRFEEKLFF	TGTGCCAGTAGGTTTGAGGAAAAACTGTTTTTT
-	-	TRBV11-2	TRBJ1-1	CASSLDGGGGMNTEAFF	TGTGCCAGCAGCTTAGACGGGGGAGGGGGTATGAACACTGAAGCTTTCTTT
TRBD2	-	TRBV7-2	TRBJ2-1	CASSLAGGGGLINEQFF	TGTGCCAGCAGCTTAGCGGGCGGGGGAGGTTTGATCAATGAGCAGTTCTTC
TRBD1	-	TRBV9	TRBJ2-3	CASSAASLKDRAILTDTQYF	TGTGCCAGCAGCGCAGCTAGTCTTAAGGACAGGGCAATCCTCACAGATACGCAGTATTTT
TRBD2	few	TRBV7-9	TRBJ2-1	CASSPGLAGRRGYEQFF	TGTGCCAGCAGCCCCGGGCTAGCGGGACGTCGAGGCTATGAGCAGTTCTTC
-	-	TRBV7-9	TRBJ1-3	CASSPTEATASGNTIYF	TGTGCCAGCAGCCCGACGGAAGCGACAGCCTCTGGAAACACCATATATTTT
-	-	TRBV5-1	TRBJ2-7	CASSLLVGGQINYEQYF	TGCGCCAGCAGCTTGTTAGTAGGCGGGCAGATAAATTACGAGCAGTACTTC
-	-	TRBV3-1/TRBV3-2	TRBJ2-1	CASSPAGSQQFF	TGTGCCAGCAGCCCAGCAGGCAGCCAGCAGTTCTTC
-	-	TRBV5-6	TRBJ2-3	CASSPTLVGGTDTQYF	TGTGCCAGCAGCCCAACCCTGGTTGGGGGGACAGATACGCAGTATTTT
-	-	TRBV6-1	TRBJ2-7	CASSEVWGTGYEQYF	TGTGCCAGCAGTGAAGTGTGGGGGACTGGTTACGAGCAGTACTTC
TRBD1	-	TRBV27	TRBJ2-7	CASGRRDSSYEQYF	TGTGCCAGCGGAAGACGGGACAGCTCCTACGAGCAGTACTTC
-	-	TRBV28	TRBJ1-5	CAETGRWSNQPQHF	TGTGCTGAAACAGGTAGATGGAGCAATCAGCCCCAGCATTTT
-	-	TRBV29-1	TRBJ2-1	CSVEALHNEQFF	TGCAGCGTTGAAGCCCTCCACAATGAGCAGTTCTTC
-	-	TRBV5-4	TRBJ1-2	CASSLAGQPLYGYTF	TGTGCCAGCAGCTTGGCGGGACAACCCCTCTATGGCTACACCTTC
-	-	TRBV28	TRBJ2-1	CASSLAGYNEQFF	TGTGCCAGCAGTTTGGCGGGGTACAATGAGCAGTTCTTC
-	-	TRBV6-2/TRBV6-3	TRBJ2-3	CASSPVRGRSTDTQYF	TGTGCCAGCAGTCCCGTTAGGGGCAGGAGCACAGATACGCAGTATTTT
TRBD2	-	TRBV27	TRBJ2-1	CASRTSGRDNEQFF	TGTGCCAGCAGAACTAGCGGGAGGGACAATGAGCAGTTCTTC
-	-	TRBV4-2	TRBJ2-1	CASSQGDSAYNEQFF	TGTGCCAGCAGCCAGGGGGACTCAGCCTACAATGAGCAGTTCTTC
-	few	TRBV10-2	TRBJ1-1	CASSEWSLNTEAFF	TGCGCCAGCAGTGAGTGGAGCTTGAACACTGAAGCTTTCTTT
-	-	TRBV6-5	TRBJ1-2	CASTKGGARNYGYTF	TGTGCCAGCACCAAAGGCGGCGCGAGGAACTATGGCTACACCTTC
TRBD1	-	TRBV5-1	TRBJ1-3	CASSLGDRGLGNTIYF	TGCGCCAGCAGCTTGGGGGACAGGGGGCTTGGAAACACCATATATTTT
TRBD2	-	TRBV28	TRBJ2-7	CASSLRLAASYEQYF	TGTGCCAGCAGTTTAAGGCTAGCGGCCTCCTACGAGCAGTACTTC
-	-	TRBV20-1	TRBJ1-5	CSASKGQYNQPQHF	TGCAGTGCTAGTAAAGGACAGTACAATCAGCCCCAGCATTTT